The 24 T cell receptor beta chains listed next were all sequenced from one sample in a study of control samples from healthy donors and cancer patients (dated by TCRdb to between 2020 and 2021). Libraries were built with the immunoSEQ multiplex PCR assay. This is the immuneACCESS table as TCRdb keeps it, with only in-frame sequences that have V and J called. A part of the clones is gone; compared with another copy, unresolved V genes explain less than half, and the rest is unexplained. Counted in this sample were tens of thousands of clones; just under 90% of them appeared once. 5.5% of the sample belongs to the ten largest clones. Specimen: blood. The receptor source for this set is a man aged 50-59 years in good health.

The chain has TRBV5-1 and TRBJ2-3; 12 bases fit TRBD2. After removal of 4 bases from V and 0 bases from J, the junction contained 3 bases not matched to a gene. This CDR3 is built from 16 residues. Germline lookup yields CDR1 SGHRS and CDR2 YFSETQ. The CDR3 loop reads CASSVLAGGSTDTQYF. CDR3 in DNA: TGCGCCAGCAGCGTACTAGCGGGGGGTAGCACAGATACGCAGTATTTT.

V gene TRBV30 combines with J gene TRBJ1-1; 7 bases align to TRBD1. Germline V gene lookup returns CDR1 GTSNPN and CDR2 SVGIG (reference sequence). V shed 2 bases, J shed 10 bases, and the junction held 10 bases outside the gene matches. This CDR3 spans 13 amino acids. The CDR3 is CAWSRQGRGAAFF. The CDR3, as DNA: TGTGCCTGGAGTAGACAGGGCCGGGGAGCAGCTTTCTTT.

The genes are TRBV15 and TRBJ1-2; the D gene is possibly TRBD1 (5 bases). This CDR3 spans 13 amino acids. Trimming cost V 0 bases and J 7 bases, with 9 bases left between them. Germline loops: CDR1 LNHNV, CDR2 YYDKDF (reference sequence). The CDR3 reads CATSRELGVGYTF. The CDR3 coding sequence is TGTGCCACCAGCAGAGAGCTGGGGGTTGGCTACACCTTC.

This chain connects TRBV7-9 to TRBJ1-2, with D possibly TRBD1 on 5 matching bases. This CDR3 has 16 residues. The germline V gene encodes CDR1 SEHNR and CDR2 FQNEAQ (reference sequence). V lost 8 bases, J lost 1 base, and 20 bases lay in between. Written as DNA, the CDR3 is TGTGCCAGCCACCCGGGACGGGGGGAGGTTAACTATGGCTACACCTTC. Translated, it gives CASHPGRGEVNYGYTF.

The rearrangement joins TRBV27 to TRBJ2-3; the D gene is possibly TRBD2 (6 bases). Germline CDR1 is MNHEY and CDR2 is SMNVEV (reference sequence). There are 14 residues in the CDR3. The V and J ends lost 5 bases and 3 bases respectively, with 12 bases between them. This CDR3 is CASSTRDFTDTQYF. CDR3 in DNA: TGTGCCAGCAGTACACGGGACTTTACAGATACGCAGTATTTT.

V and J are TRBV25-1 and TRBJ2-7; no clear D gene. The CDR3 spans 11 residues. The germline V and J ends were trimmed by 3 bases and 3 bases, with 3 bases remaining between them. Germline V CDR1 and CDR2: MGHDK, SYGVNS. In nucleotides, the CDR3 is TGTGCCAGCAGTGACAGCTACGAGCAGTACTTC. It yields the protein CASSDSYEQYF.

The V gene is TRBV9, the J gene TRBJ1-4; D possibly corresponds to TRBD1 (6 bases). The germline gives CDR1 SGDLS, CDR2 YYNGEE. The CDR3 sequence is 15 residues long. V lost 0 bases to trimming and J lost 7 bases, with 13 bases between them. The CDR3 sequence: CASSVGNRVVEKLFF. For the CDR3, the DNA is TGTGCCAGCAGCGTAGGGAACAGGGTAGTTGAAAAACTGTTTTTT.

This chain joins TRBV28 and TRBJ2-5; 11 nucleotides match TRBD2. V shed 5 bases and J 5 bases; nucleotides not matched to a gene: 10. CDR3 size: 16 residues. The germline gives CDR1 MDHEN, CDR2 SYDVKM. The CDR3 loop reads CASSLKGLAVWETQYF. The CDR3 region has the DNA TGTGCCAGCAGTCTAAAGGGACTAGCGGTCTGGGAGACCCAGTACTTC.

The chain joins TRBV6-5 to TRBJ1-2; the D gene is possibly TRBD1 (5 bases). The ends were cut back, 6 bases at V and 5 bases at J, with 16 bases in the middle. Germline loops: CDR1 MNHEY, CDR2 SVGAGI. The CDR3 length is 14 residues. Here the CDR3 reads CASSLGRGGYGYTF. In nucleotides, the CDR3 is TGTGCCAGCAGCTTGGGACGCGGGGGGTATGGCTACACCTTC.

The chain couples TRBV3-1 (or the pseudogene TRBV3-2) to TRBJ1-2; D uncertain. The germline V gene has CDR1 LGHDT and CDR2 YNNKEL (reference sequence). V was trimmed by 2 bases and J by 2 bases, leaving 9 bases between them. This CDR3 is built from 14 residues. The CDR3 reads CASSQQRTNYGYTF. CDR3 nucleotide sequence: TGTGCCAGCAGCCAACAAAGAACCAACTATGGCTACACCTTC.

V and J are TRBV5-1 and TRBJ2-7; 7 bases are a match to TRBD1. Germline CDR1 is SGHRS and CDR2 is YFSETQ. The length of the CDR3 is 14 residues. Trimming at V came to 5 bases and at J to 1 base, leaving 6 bases not matched to a gene. The CDR3 sequence is CASRAGTDSYEQYF. Written as DNA, the CDR3 is TGCGCCAGCAGAGCCGGGACAGATTCCTACGAGCAGTACTTC.

This sequence joins TRBV5-5 and TRBJ2-1, with 7 positions matching TRBD1. Germline V gives CDR1 SGHKS, CDR2 YYEKEE (reference sequence). Trimming at V came to 4 bases and at J to 1 base, leaving 5 bases not matched to a gene. The CDR3 runs 15 residues. CDR3 amino acids: CASSGQGDSYNEQFF. The DNA of the CDR3 is TGTGCCAGCAGCGGTCAGGGGGATTCCTACAATGAGCAGTTCTTC.

This sequence joins TRBV13 and TRBJ1-4; unclear D gene. Germline-derived CDR1 and CDR2 are PRHDT and FYEKMQ (reference sequence). The CDR3 has 13 amino acids. V lost 0 bases and J lost 7, with 6 bases in between. The CDR3 DNA reads as TGTGCCAGCAGCTTAGGACAGATTGAAAAACTGTTTTTT. Its translation is CASSLGQIEKLFF.

V usage is TRBV5-4 and J usage is TRBJ2-7; 11 bases are a match to TRBD2. The V gene end was trimmed by 5 bases and the J gene end by 0 bases; junction bases not matched to a gene: 4. The CDR3 extends over 15 amino acids. CDR1 is SGHNT and CDR2 is YYREEE in the germline V gene (reference sequence). The CDR3 DNA reads TGTGCCAGCAGAACTAGCGGGGGCCCCTCCTACGAGCAGTACTTC. Translated: CASRTSGGPSYEQYF.

Remarks on this clone: Other DNA sequences in this sample translate to the same CDR3. V gene TRBV6-5 combines with J gene TRBJ2-5; D not certain. Germline loops: CDR1 MNHEY, CDR2 SVGAGI. Trimming cost V 0 bases and J 1 base, with 6 bases left between them. This CDR3 comprises 14 residues. The CDR3 loop is CASSYSALQETQYF. Here the CDR3 DNA reads TGTGCCAGCAGTTACTCGGCACTCCAAGAGACCCAGTACTTC.

The gene calls are TRBV5-1 and TRBJ2-7; D might be TRBD1 (6 bases). Trimming stripped 4 bases from V and 3 bases from J, with 11 bases between. Germline lookup yields CDR1 SGHRS and CDR2 YFSETQ. This CDR3 is 13 amino acids long. This CDR3 is CASSLDRNYEQYF. CDR3 DNA: TGCGCCAGCAGCCTTGACAGGAACTACGAGCAGTACTTC.

The gene calls are TRBV2 and TRBJ1-4, with a weak D call TRBD1 (5 bases). The CDR3 is 16 residues long. The V end lost 0 bases, the J end lost 8 bases, and 16 bases lay between the germline ends. Germline CDR1 SNHLY, CDR2 FYNNEI. DNA for the CDR3: TGTGCCAGCAGTGAAGCGCTTGTGGGGGTTGTCGAAAAACTGTTTTTT. Translated, it gives CASSEALVGVVEKLFF.

V usage is TRBV4-2 and J usage is TRBJ2-7; TRBD2 matches at 9 bases. Germline V CDR1 and CDR2: LGHNA, YNFKEQ. This CDR3 comprises 16 residues. V was clipped by 1 base and J by 1 base; unmatched bases: 5. CDR3 nucleotide sequence: TGTGCCAGCAGCCAAGTCGCGACTAGCGGATCCTACGAGCAGTACTTC. Translating gives CASSQVATSGSYEQYF.

The chain combines TRBV28 with TRBJ1-5, with D maybe TRBD1 (6 bases). Deletions cut 9 bases from V and 0 bases from J, with 15 bases between. The CDR3 is made up of 15 amino acids. Germline CDR1 and CDR2: MDHEN and SYDVKM. Here the CDR3 DNA reads TGTGCCAGTTGCGGGACACTTAATAGCAATCAGCCCCAGCATTTT. Translation: CASCGTLNSNQPQHF.

CDR3 coding DNA: TGCGCCAGCAGCCAAGATTGGGGCAACTACGAGCAGTACTTC. As protein: CASSQDWGNYEQYF. The rearrangement uses TRBV4-1 and TRBJ2-7; D is perhaps TRBD1 (5 bases). Between the trimmed V and J ends, which lost 0 bases and 3 bases, there was a span of 9 bases. Germline V gene data show CDR1 as MGHRA and CDR2 as YSYEKL. The CDR3 is 14 amino acids.

The chain's CDR3 is CATTTGLGGQPQHF. In DNA, the CDR3 is TGTGCCACCACCACAGGGTTGGGGGGACAGCCCCAGCATTTT. This chain uses TRBV27 with TRBJ1-5, with D possibly being TRBD1 (6 bases). Trimming cost V 10 bases and J 7 bases, with 20 bases left between them. This CDR3 spans 14 amino acids. Germline V CDR1 and CDR2: MNHEY, SMNVEV (reference sequence).

The chain couples TRBV5-8 to TRBJ1-4; D is uncertain. CDR1 SGHTS and CDR2 YDEGEE come from the germline V gene. This CDR3 is 12 amino acids long. The ends were cut back, 7 bases at V and 6 bases at J, with 10 bases in the middle. This CDR3 is CASLDFYEKLFF. CDR3 DNA: TGTGCCAGCCTGGACTTTTATGAAAAACTGTTTTTT.

The chain is built from TRBV19 and TRBJ2-5, with TRBD2 matching 7 bases. This CDR3 is built from 13 residues. CDR1 and CDR2 from the germline V gene are LNHDA and SQIVND (reference sequence). V lost 9 bases and J lost 2; bases outside the gene matches: 6. CDR3 nucleotides: TGTGCCAGCAACGGGGAGGGACAAGAGACCCAGTACTTC. It encodes CASNGEGQETQYF.

The chain uses TRBV7-9 and TRBJ2-6, with a possible D match to TRBD2 (5 bases). Trimming left V 3 bases short and J 3 bases short, with 9 bases between. Looked up from germline, CDR1 is SEHNR and CDR2 is FQNEAQ (reference sequence). The CDR3 runs 15 residues. The DNA for the CDR3 is TGTGCCAGCAGCTTGGACTTTGGTGGGGCCAACGTCCTGACTTTC. This translates into CASSLDFGGANVLTF.